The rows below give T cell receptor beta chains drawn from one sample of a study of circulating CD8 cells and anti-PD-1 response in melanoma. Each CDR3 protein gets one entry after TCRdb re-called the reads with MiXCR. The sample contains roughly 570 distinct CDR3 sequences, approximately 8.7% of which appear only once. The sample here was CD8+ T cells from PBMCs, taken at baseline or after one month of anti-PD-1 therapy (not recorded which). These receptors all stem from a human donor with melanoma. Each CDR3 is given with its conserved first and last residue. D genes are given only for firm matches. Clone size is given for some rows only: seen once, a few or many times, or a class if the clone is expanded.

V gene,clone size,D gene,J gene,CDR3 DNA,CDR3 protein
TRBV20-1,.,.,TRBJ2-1,TGCAGTGCTGAGACCAGACCGGGTGGCAATGAGCAGTTCTTC,CSAETRPGGNEQFF
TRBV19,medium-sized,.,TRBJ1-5,TGTGCCAGTAGTGGCAACAGCAATCAGCCCCAGCATTTT,CASSGNSNQPQHF
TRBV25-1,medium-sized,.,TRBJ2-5,TGTGCCAGCAGCTCCTCCCTGACCCAGTACTTC,CASSSSLTQYF
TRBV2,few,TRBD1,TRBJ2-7,TGTGCCAGCCACCCCACAGGGACAGGGGACTACGAGCAGTACTTC,CASHPTGTGDYEQYF
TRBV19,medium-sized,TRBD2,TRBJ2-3,TGTGCCAGTACCCCGGGACTAGGGATCACAGATACGCAGTATTTT,CASTPGLGITDTQYF
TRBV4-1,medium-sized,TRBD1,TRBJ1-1,TGCGCCAGCAGACAGGGGGGGGGCACTGAAGCTTTCTTT,CASRQGGGTEAFF
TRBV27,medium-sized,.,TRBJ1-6,TGTGCCAGCAGTTTCGGGCCGGCAACTGTAGGCCACTTT,CASSFGPATVGHF
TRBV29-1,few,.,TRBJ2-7,TGCAGCGCCTGGACGCATTCAACCCAGCGGTCCTACGAGCAGTACTTC,CSAWTHSTQRSYEQYF
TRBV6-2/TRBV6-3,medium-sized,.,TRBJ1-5,TGTGCCAGCAGCCCCCCGAGGGCAGATCAGCCCCAGCATTTT,CASSPPRADQPQHF
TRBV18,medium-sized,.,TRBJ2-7,TGTGCCAGCTCACCAAGACGGGGGGCCACCTACGAGCAGTACTTC,CASSPRRGATYEQYF
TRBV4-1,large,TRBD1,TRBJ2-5,TGCGCCAGCAGCGTACAGGGGAGTGGAGAGACCCAGTACTTC,CASSVQGSGETQYF
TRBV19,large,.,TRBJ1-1,TGTGCCAGTAGTATGTCGTCAGGCAGCCTCACTGAAGCTTTCTTT,CASSMSSGSLTEAFF
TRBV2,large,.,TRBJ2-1,TGTGCCAGCACCAGGGGGGCCGAGGGAGATGAGCAGTTCTTC,CASTRGAEGDEQFF
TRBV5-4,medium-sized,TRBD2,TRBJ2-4,TGTGCCAGCAGCCCGACTAGCGGGGGGCAACCGTACTTC,CASSPTSGGQPYF